These 21 T cell receptor beta chains were all obtained from the same sample, sequenced in a study of regulatory T cells in long-lasting Graves disease. Through Arm-PCR of CDR3 regions and iRepertoire HTBI primers, TCR beta libraries were built. TCRdb re-derived calls from the multiplex PCR reads in MiXCR, one entry per CDR3 protein. The sample has hundreds of thousands of distinct CDR3 sequences; about 17% are singletons. Time point given: newly diagnosed GD, antithyroid drugs for less than 3 months. From RNA extracted from PBMCs, the TCR library was made. This sample was shared with a second study, whose subject was T cells in Graves' hyperthyroidism and ophthalmopathy.

The sequences come from peripheral blood mononuclear cells (PBMCs), collected at new diagnosis, from a patient treated with antithyroid drugs. The source is a woman in her thirties with Graves disease.

This clonotype was seen at least ten times. Here the CDR3 DNA reads TGCAGTGCTGGAACAGGGAAGAGCTATGGCTACACCTTC. This gives the protein CSAGTGKSYGYTF. The chain is built from TRBV20-1 and TRBJ1-2; TRBD1 is a possible D gene (6 bases). Germline lookup yields CDR1 DFQATT and CDR2 SNEGSKA (reference sequence). Trimming stripped 5 bases from V and 4 bases from J, with 14 bases between. CDR3 length: 13 amino acids.

In its sample, this clonotype was seen many times. The CDR3 region has the DNA TGCGCCAGCAGTCCATTGGGACTAGGGGTCCGGGAGCTGTTTTTT. It is translated as CASSPLGLGVRELFF. This rearrangement joins TRBV10-1 to TRBJ2-2; 8 nucleotides align to TRBD2. Germline values: CDR1 WNHNN, CDR2 SYGVQD (reference sequence). The CDR3 is 15 amino acids. The J segment lost 9 bases and the V segment lost 5 bases, leaving 11 bases of the junction unmatched.

This chain joins TRBV30 and TRBJ2-2; D gene ambiguous. The V gene's germline CDR1 is GTSNPN and CDR2 SVGIG (reference sequence). With 3 bases removed from V and 1 base from J, the gap between germline ends came to 6 bases. The CDR3 length is 13 residues. CDR3 nucleotide sequence: TGTGCCTGGAGGACGATGAACACCGGGGAGCTGTTTTTT. It yields the protein CAWRTMNTGELFF.

This clonotype was counted many times. This rearrangement joins TRBV30 to TRBJ1-5; TRBD1 is a possible D gene (5 bases). Germline CDR1 and CDR2: GTSNPN and SVGIG (reference sequence). V was pared by 5 bases and J by 4 bases, with 15 bases between. This CDR3 is 14 amino acids long. The CDR3 DNA is TGTGCCTGGTCCCAGGGTCTCGAGAATCAGCCCCAGCATTTT. Its protein is CAWSQGLENQPQHF. The full variable domain, with the rest looked up from reference TRBV30 and TRBJ1-5, is SQTIHQWPATLVQPVGSPLSLECTVEGTSNPNLYWYRQAAGRGLQLLFYSVGIGQISSEVPQNLSASRPQDRQFILSSKKLLLSDSGFYLCAWSQGLENQPQHFGDGTRLSIL.

J is TRBJ1-2 and V is TRBV10-2; a weak D match, TRBD1 (5 bases). Germline V gene sequence: CDR1 WSHSY, CDR2 SAAADI. This CDR3 has 12 residues. V shed 6 bases and J shed 3 bases, with 8 bases lying between them. This chain's CDR3 is CASSRDDYGYTF. The CDR3 coding sequence is TGCGCCAGCAGCAGGGATGACTATGGCTACACCTTC.

In its sample, this clonotype was seen once. A much larger clone lies a single base off, so this may be a read error. The V call is TRBV7-2, the J call TRBJ1-3; tentatively, D is TRBD1 (6 bases). The CDR3 runs to 17 residues. Per the germline V gene, CDR1 is SGHTA and CDR2 is FQGNSA. CDR3: CASSLEYGGQSGNTVYF. CDR3 sequence (DNA): TGTGCCAGCAGCTTAGAGTACGGGGGGCAGTCTGGAAACACCGTATATTTT. Full variable domain (missing parts from reference TRBV7-2 and TRBJ1-3): GAGVSQSPSNKVTEKGKDVELRCDPISGHTALYWYRQSLGQGLEFLIYFQGNSAPDKSGLPSDRFSAERTGGSVSTLTIQRTQQEDSAVYLCASSLEYGGQSGNTVYFGEGSWLTVV.

Comment on this clonotype: A much larger clone differs by one base, so this may be a read error. The chain combines TRBV6-2 or TRBV6-3 with TRBJ1-2; D is perhaps TRBD1 (5 bases). Germline V gene sequence: CDR1 MNHEY, CDR2 SVGEGT. CDR3 size: 14 residues. The CDR3 protein is CASSDGTAHYGHTF. The CDR3 DNA sequence: TGTGCCAGCAGCGACGGGACGGCCCACTATGGCCACACCTTC.

Ten or more counts support this clonotype. The chain joins TRBV2 to TRBJ2-7; D may match TRBD1 or TRBD2 (6 bases each). This CDR3 region has 15 residues. The V end lost 6 bases, the J end lost 4 bases, and 19 bases lay between the germline ends. CDR1 and CDR2 (germline): SNHLY, FYNNEI. CDR3: CASSAGQGRGYEQYF. The DNA for the CDR3 is TGTGCCAGCAGCGCGGGGCAGGGGCGAGGATACGAGCAGTACTTC. Complete variable domain (other parts from reference TRBV2 and TRBJ2-7): EPEVTQTPSHQVTQMGQEVILRCVPISNHLYFYWYRQILGQKVEFLVSFYNNEISEKSEIFDDQFSVERPDGSNFTLKIRSTKLEDSAMYFCASSAGQGRGYEQYFGPGTRLTVT.

This clonotype was found many times. The rearrangement uses TRBV13 and TRBJ1-2; TRBD1 might be the D (5 bases). Germline values: CDR1 PRHDT, CDR2 FYEKMQ (reference sequence). The length of the CDR3 is 23 residues. Trimming stripped 0 bases from V and 2 bases from J, with 34 bases between. The DNA for the CDR3 is TGTGCCAGCAGCTTAGGATTTGGAGGGACGGAGGACTCTACGAAGACCTTCAACTATGGCTACACCTTC. Its protein product is CASSLGFGGTEDSTKTFNYGYTF. Full variable domain (rest looked up from reference TRBV13 and TRBJ1-2): AAGVIQSPRHLIKEKRETATLKCYPIPRHDTVYWYQQGPGQDPQFLISFYEKMQSDKGSIPDRFSAQQFSDYHSELNMSSLELGDSALYFCASSLGFGGTEDSTKTFNYGYTFGSGTRLTVV.

This clonotype came up a few times. V and J are TRBV15 and TRBJ1-3, with D unclear. V lost 4 bases to trimming and J lost 0 bases, with 10 bases between them. Germline CDR1 is LNHNV and CDR2 is YYDKDF (reference sequence). CDR3 length equals 15 residues. The CDR3 sequence: CATSIEMISGNTIYF. In nucleotides, the CDR3 is TGTGCCACCAGCATAGAAATGATCTCTGGAAACACCATATATTTT.

A word on this clonotype: A much larger clone lies a single base off, so this may be a read error. The CDR3 is CASSTGTVGFF. In DNA form, the CDR3 reads TGTGCCAGCAGCACCGGGACAGTCGGTTTCTTT. V and J are TRBV13 and TRBJ1-1; 7 nucleotides line up with TRBD1. This CDR3 comprises 11 residues. Germline CDR1 and CDR2: PRHDT and FYEKMQ (reference sequence). Trimming cost V 5 bases and J 13 bases; bases outside gene matches: 7.

At least ten counts were recorded for this clonotype. V usage is TRBV2 and J usage is TRBJ2-3; D not resolved. V lost 4 bases, J lost 1 base, and 9 bases lay in between. From germline, CDR1 is SNHLY and CDR2 FYNNEI. The CDR3 has 14 residues. The CDR3 coding sequence is TGTGCCAGCAGTGCGGAGTGGGGCACAGATACGCAGTATTTT. Translation gives CASSAEWGTDTQYF.

The chain has TRBV7-9 and TRBJ1-5; 8 bases align to TRBD1. The CDR3 runs to 15 residues. Trimming took 4 bases from V and 2 from J; bases not matched to a gene: 4. CDR1 is SEHNR and CDR2 is FQNEAQ in the germline V gene (reference sequence). The CDR3 spells CASSWTGRRNQPQHF. CDR3 sequence (DNA): TGTGCCAGCAGCTGGACAGGGCGACGCAATCAGCCCCAGCATTTT.

In its sample, this clonotype was seen many times. The chain recombines TRBV7-3 with TRBJ2-1, with 9 positions matching TRBD2. The V gene's germline CDR1 is SGHTA and CDR2 FQGTGA. V trimming: 3 bases; J trimming: 9 bases; junction bases outside the gene matches: 9. The CDR3 runs 15 residues. The DNA of the CDR3 is TGTGCCAGCAGCTTTGTCCTAGCGGGGCGTGGTGAGCAGTTCTTC. The encoded protein is CASSFVLAGRGEQFF.

A note on this clonotype: This may stem from a read error, because a much larger clone lies one nucleotide away. The chain recombines TRBV4-1 with TRBJ2-7; no clear D gene. Trimming stripped 0 bases from V and 7 bases from J, with 7 bases between. The CDR3 length is 12 residues. CDR1 and CDR2 from the germline V gene are MGHRA and YSYEKL. CDR3 in DNA: TGCGCCAGCAGCCAAGAATGGGGTGAGCAGTACTTC. It codes for CASSQEWGEQYF.

This clonotype was recorded a few times. The chain has TRBV5-1 and TRBJ2-5, with D possibly being TRBD1 (6 bases). Deletions cut 3 bases from V and 0 bases from J, with 15 bases between. Germline V lookup: CDR1 SGHRS, CDR2 YFSETQ. CDR3 length equals 16 residues. In nucleotides, the CDR3 is TGCGCCAGCAGCTGGGGGCTGGTAGTCGACCAAGAGACCCAGTACTTC. Protein product: CASSWGLVVDQETQYF.

This clonotype has at least ten counts. The chain has TRBV28 and TRBJ2-7; weak D call: TRBD2 (6 bases). Per the germline V gene, CDR1 is MDHEN and CDR2 is SYDVKM. V lost 5 bases to trimming and J lost 6 bases, with 20 bases between them. CDR3 length equals 15 residues. The chain's CDR3 is CASSQPGPMEGEQYF. The CDR3 bases are TGTGCCAGCAGTCAACCCGGGCCAATGGAGGGCGAGCAGTACTTC.

This clonotype appeared many times. V gene TRBV7-9 combines with J gene TRBJ2-7; TRBD2 agrees at 8 bases. This CDR3 spans 15 amino acids. J was trimmed by 4 bases and V by 5 bases; bases with no gene match: 10. Per germline, CDR1 SEHNR and CDR2 FQNEAQ (reference sequence). CDR3 DNA: TGTGCCAGCAGCGCCGTCGGGGGGGCGCCTTACGAGCAGTACTTC. This gives the protein CASSAVGGAPYEQYF.

In regard to this clonotype: Given a much more abundant clone one base away, this may be a read error. The J gene is TRBJ1-1, the V gene TRBV15; 7 bases agree with TRBD1. The CDR3 totals 16 residues. Germline V gives CDR1 LNHNV, CDR2 YYDKDF (reference sequence). The CDR3 sequence is CVTSRGKTGRYTEAFF. The CDR3, as DNA: TGTGTCACCAGCAGAGGAAAGACAGGGCGGTACACTGAAGCTTTCTTT.

This clonotype was recorded at least ten times. This chain links TRBV24-1 with TRBJ2-1, with TRBD1 as a possible D gene (5 bases). Germline CDR1 reads KGHDR; CDR2 reads SFDVKD. This CDR3 spans 17 amino acids. The germline V and J ends were trimmed by 0 bases and 7 bases, with 18 bases remaining between them. CDR3 bases: TGTGCCACCAGTGATTTGCATATTAGAACAGGAATGAATGAGCAGTTCTTC. Its protein is CATSDLHIRTGMNEQFF.

The CDR3 protein is CASSLSLRQGGEQYF. The CDR3 bases are TGTGCCAGCAGCTTGTCTTTGAGACAGGGAGGCGAGCAGTACTTC. This chain uses TRBV5-4 with TRBJ2-7; possible D gene TRBD1, 7 bases. The CDR3 runs 15 residues. Per germline, CDR1 SGHNT and CDR2 YYREEE (reference sequence). Trimming stripped 1 base from V and 6 bases from J, with 17 bases between.